One T cell receptor beta chain is described in this entry. Its target is not known. The data were obtained in a study of shared clonotypes between healthy human individuals. Notes on the study in general: Compared with clonotypes that all four donors shared, non-shared clonotypes had lower generation probabilities.

Repertoires were generated with immunoSEQ multiplex PCR, while TCRdb's copy carries only in-frame clones and drops some. The table lists hundreds of thousands of clones, more than 70% of them singletons. This TCR came from a woman in her twenties or thirties in good health. The sequenced material came from memory CD4+ T cells sorted from blood. Subset here: CD45RA-negative fraction.

This CDR3 is CASSQDMGTGHEQYF. Written as DNA, the CDR3 is TGTGCCAGCAGCCAAGATATGGGGACCGGCCACGAGCAGTACTTC. J is TRBJ2-7 and V is TRBV14; D possibly uses TRBD1 or TRBD2 (5 bases each). Trimming removed 0 bases from V and 5 bases from J, with 14 bases in between. Germline CDR1 reads SGHDN; CDR2 reads FVKESK. The CDR3 extends over 15 amino acids. Full variable domain (rest looked up from reference TRBV14 and TRBJ2-7): EAGVTQFPSHSVIEKGQTVTLRCDPISGHDNLYWYRRVMGKEIKFLLHFVKESKQDESGMPNNRFLAERTGGTYSTLKVQPAELEDSGVYFCASSQDMGTGHEQYFGPGTRLTVT.